Presented here are 9 T cell receptor beta chains from one specimen sequenced in a study of tumor-infiltrating lymphocytes in primary liver carcinoma. Blood RNA was derived from unsorted whole blood, and germline DNA was extracted too. From around 0.5 ug total RNA, TCR beta cDNA was generated with a primer in the constant region. Three nested multiplex PCR rounds, a slightly modified ARM-PCR method, built the TCR beta libraries. TRBV1-TRBV30 forward primers paired with a C-beta reverse primer were used in the first two PCR rounds, which ran approximately 10 cycles each. One entry per CDR3 protein results from TCRdb running MiXCR on the multiplex PCR reads. Of approximately 330,000 distinct CDR3 sequences listed, roughly two thirds are singletons. The source material was peripheral blood. The origin of the receptors is a man aged 35-49 years with primary liver carcinoma and hepatitis B virus infection.

The chain joins TRBV5-4 to TRBJ2-1; the D call may be TRBD1 or TRBD2 (6 bases each). Between the trimmed V and J ends, which lost 3 bases and 10 bases, there was a span of 20 bases. The CDR3 runs 15 residues. Germline values: CDR1 SGHNT, CDR2 YYREEE (reference sequence). This chain's CDR3 is CASSSREGGSYEQFF. The CDR3 region has the DNA TGTGCCAGCAGCTCACGAGAGGGGGGATCCTACGAGCAGTTCTTC.

Points on this clonotype: This may come from a read error, since a much larger clone is one base off. The chain has TRBV6-2 or TRBV6-3 and TRBJ2-7, with TRBD2 identical over 9 bases. The CDR3 covers 16 residues. Germline V CDR1 and CDR2: MNHEY, SVGEGT. With V trimmed by 7 bases and J by 2 bases, 12 bases remained unmatched. The CDR3 sequence: CASNRPLAGDPYEQYF. The DNA for the CDR3 is TGTGCCAGCAATCGACCCTTAGCGGGAGATCCCTACGAGCAGTACTTC.

The V and J genes are TRBV5-6 and TRBJ1-1, with D possibly matching TRBD1 (5 bases). The CDR3 runs to 15 residues. Per the germline V gene, CDR1 is SGHDT and CDR2 is YYEEEE. Trimming stripped 0 bases from V and 0 bases from J, with 9 bases between. CDR3 in DNA: TGTGCCAGCAGCTTGGGACAGACTATGAACACTGAAGCTTTCTTT. Protein product: CASSLGQTMNTEAFF. Complete variable domain (other parts from reference TRBV5-6 and TRBJ1-1): DAGVTQSPTHLIKTRGQQVTLRCSPKSGHDTVSWYQQALGQGPQFIFQYYEEEERQRGNFPDRFSGHQFPNYSSELNVNALLLGDSALYLCASSLGQTMNTEAFFGQGTRLTVV.

With respect to this clonotype: The junction departs from the called germline gene at one end, perhaps through a read error. In DNA form, the CDR3 reads TGTGCCAGCAGCCCCACAGGTTATGGAAACACCATATGTTTT. This translates into CASSPTGYGNTICF. This chain joins TRBV11-2 and TRBJ1-3; D perhaps matches TRBD1 (5 bases). The CDR3 runs 14 residues. CDR1 and CDR2 (germline): SGHAT, FQNNGV. Filled out from reference TRBV11-2 and TRBJ1-3, the complete variable domain reads EAGVAQSPRYKIIEKRQSVAFWCNPISGHATLYWYQQILGQGPKLLIQFQNNGVVDDSQLPKDRFSAERLKGVDSTLKIQPAKLEDSAVYLCASSPTGYGNTICFGEGSWLTVV.

As for this clonotype: Germline and junction disagree at one end, which may indicate a read error. This chain's CDR3 is CATNSLEGTQSLF. CDR3 nucleotide sequence: TGTGCCACCAACTCCCTGGAGGGGACCCAGTCCCTCTTC. The chain joins TRBV11-2 to TRBJ2-1; tentative D call: TRBD2 (6 bases). Germline V lookup: CDR1 SGHAT, CDR2 FQNNGV. The CDR3 is 13 amino acids.

The chain recombines TRBV15 with TRBJ2-3; 7 bases match TRBD2. Looked up from germline, CDR1 is LNHNV and CDR2 is YYDKDF (reference sequence). This CDR3 spans 14 amino acids. Trimming cost V 4 bases and J 0 bases; bases outside gene matches: 1. Written as DNA, the CDR3 is TGTGCCACCAGCACTAGCGGTAGCACAGATACGCAGTATTTT. Translated: CATSTSGSTDTQYF.

For this clonotype: Possible read error: a much larger clone is one base away. The chain couples TRBV10-3 to TRBJ2-7; 14 positions match TRBD2. This CDR3 has 15 amino acids. From germline, CDR1 is ENHRY and CDR2 SYGVKD. Written as DNA, the CDR3 is TGTGTCATCAGTGGGGGACTAGCGGGAGTATCCGAGCAGTACTTC. It translates to CVISGGLAGVSEQYF.

The gene calls are TRBV5-5 and TRBJ2-1; perhaps D is TRBD1 or TRBD2 (5 bases each). Trimming cost V 4 bases and J 5 bases, with 10 bases left between them. Germline CDR1 and CDR2: SGHKS and YYEKEE (reference sequence). This CDR3 contains 13 residues. In nucleotides, the CDR3 is TGTGCCAGCAGCCGGGACCGAAACAATGAGCAGTTCTTC. Its translation is CASSRDRNNEQFF. The whole variable domain, filled in from reference TRBV5-5 and TRBJ2-1, reads DAGVTQSPTHLIKTRGQQVTLRCSPISGHKSVSWYQQVLGQGPQFIFQYYEKEERGRGNFPDRFSARQFPNYSSELNVNALLLGDSALYLCASSRDRNNEQFFGPGTRLTVL.

The genes are TRBV6-1 and TRBJ1-4; D is perhaps TRBD1 (5 bases). This CDR3 region has 15 residues. Trimming stripped 4 bases from V and 15 bases from J, with 24 bases between. Germline loops: CDR1 MNHNS, CDR2 SASEGT. The DNA for the CDR3 is TGTGCCAGCAGTGGGAAGGGGCTATCTAATGAAGAAGTGTTTTTT. It is translated as CASSGKGLSNEEVFF.